This T cell receptor beta chain stems from a study of cytomegalovirus exposure and HLA in healthy donors. Study-wide results and caveats: In a later analysis, common viral pathogens appeared linked to several of the most significant clusters.

Healthy bone marrow donors supplied every sample. Details on this clone: The antigen is not known.

This CDR3 region has 13 residues. Unmatched junction bases numbered 8, after V lost 0 bases and J lost 15 bases. CDR1 and CDR2 (germline): SGHNT, YENEEA. Primers: 60 Vbeta forward and 13 Jbeta reverse. Some clones are missing from TCRdb's copy, which holds only in-frame ones; the method was immunoSEQ multiplex PCR. The data contain 130,000 or so clones, about 79% of them singletons. The receptor was derived from a female donor in good health and CMV-seropositive. The J gene is TRBJ2-1, the V gene TRBV11-3, with 7 bases lining up with TRBD1. The sequenced material came from PBMCs. The DNA of the CDR3 is TGTGCCAGCAGCTTAGATAGTGAGGGGGCTACGTTCTTC. Translated: CASSLDSEGATFF.